Each of the 23 T cell receptor beta chains below was sequenced from the same sample in a study of T-cell memory formation after mild COVID-19. TCRdb reanalysed the 5' RACE reads using MiXCR and keeps one entry per CDR3 protein. The table shows under 250,000 distinct CDR3 sequences, with approximately 15% occurring only once. Sequencing input: PBMCs or a T cell subset sorted from them (not recorded which). Source of these receptors: an adult woman who had mild COVID-19 (a few samples of this study predate the infection). Cell type and time point are not known.

This sequence joins TRBV6-1 and TRBJ1-2, with no clear D. Germline V lookup: CDR1 MNHNS, CDR2 SASEGT. The CDR3 totals 12 residues. V lost 3 bases, J lost 8 bases, and 10 bases lay in between. The CDR3 loop reads CASSDRQRGYTF. CDR3 bases: TGTGCCAGCAGTGATAGGCAACGAGGCTACACCTTC.

This clonotype was seen only a few times. The J gene is TRBJ2-7, the V gene TRBV5-1; maybe TRBD2 (7 bases). Germline V lookup: CDR1 SGHRS, CDR2 YFSETQ. V lost 0 bases and J 2 bases, leaving 12 bases between the germline ends. The CDR3 has 15 amino acids. CDR3 sequence reads: CASSLAGGRTYEQYF. The CDR3 nucleotides read TGCGCCAGCAGCTTGGCCGGGGGGCGGACCTACGAGCAGTACTTC.

The V call is TRBV12-3 or TRBV12-4, the J call TRBJ2-3, with 12 bases matching TRBD2. This CDR3 is 14 amino acids long. With 7 bases clipped from V and 10 bases from J, the junction kept 9 bases outside the gene matches. CDR3 amino acids: CASILSSGGVSQYF. Here the CDR3 DNA reads TGTGCCAGCATCCTATCTAGCGGGGGGGTATCGCAGTATTTT.

V is TRBV6-6 and J is TRBJ2-5; possibly TRBD2 for D (6 bases). Germline V gene lookup returns CDR1 MNHNY and CDR2 SVGAGI (reference sequence). The V and J ends lost 5 bases and 5 bases respectively, with 12 bases between them. CDR3 length: 13 amino acids. CDR3 coding DNA: TGTGCCAGCAGTCGGGATGGGAGGGAGACCCAGTACTTC. This translates into CASSRDGRETQYF.

The chain combines TRBV6-5 with TRBJ2-7; D may correspond to TRBD1 or TRBD2 (5 bases each). V was pared by 7 bases and J by 0 bases, with 16 bases between. The CDR3 totals 15 residues. Germline V lookup: CDR1 MNHEY, CDR2 SVGAGI. CDR3 amino acids: CASTRAWDLSYEQYF. For the CDR3, the DNA is TGTGCCAGCACCCGGGCCTGGGACCTCTCCTACGAGCAGTACTTC.

This clonotype was seen only a few times. The chain joins TRBV12-3 or TRBV12-4 to TRBJ1-2; 12 bases align to TRBD1. CDR3 length: 16 residues. With 5 bases clipped from V and 7 bases from J, the junction kept 11 bases outside the gene matches. The CDR3 is CASSPLRDRGLGGYTF. The CDR3 region has the DNA TGTGCCAGCAGTCCCCTCCGGGACAGGGGGCTAGGTGGCTACACCTTC.

This chain joins TRBV7-3 and TRBJ2-1; 11 bases are a match to TRBD2. Looked up from germline, CDR1 is SGHTA and CDR2 is FQGTGA. The CDR3 totals 15 residues. After removal of 5 bases from V and 4 bases from J, the junction contained 4 bases not matched to a gene. The CDR3 region is CASSVSSGGYNEQFF. In DNA, the CDR3 is TGTGCCAGCAGCGTTTCTAGCGGGGGGTACAATGAGCAGTTCTTC.

This rearrangement joins TRBV20-1 to TRBJ1-1; the D gene is possibly TRBD1 (6 bases). Between the trimmed V and J ends, which lost 4 bases and 3 bases, there was a span of 15 bases. CDR1 DFQATT and CDR2 SNEGSKA come from the germline V gene (reference sequence). This CDR3 comprises 14 residues. Here the CDR3 reads CSATPTGTDTEAFF. The CDR3 DNA follows: TGCAGTGCTACCCCAACAGGGACGGACACTGAAGCTTTCTTT.

V and J are TRBV2 and TRBJ2-1, with TRBD1 matching over 7 bases. With 3 bases clipped from V and 7 bases from J, the junction kept 6 bases outside the gene matches. The CDR3 consists of 14 residues. Germline V gene data show CDR1 as SNHLY and CDR2 as FYNNEI. The CDR3 region has the DNA TGTGCCAGCAGTGATGGCAGGGGGTATAATGAGCAGTTCTTC. Amino acids: CASSDGRGYNEQFF.

The V gene is TRBV24-1, the J gene TRBJ2-7; D possibly corresponds to TRBD2 (6 bases). This CDR3 region has 18 residues. Trimming pared 2 bases from V and 0 bases from J, leaving 19 bases between. Germline CDR1 KGHDR, CDR2 SFDVKD. CDR3 in amino acids: CATSDYGTTRGPSYEQYF. Here the CDR3 DNA reads TGTGCCACCAGTGATTACGGAACGACTAGGGGACCCTCCTACGAGCAGTACTTC.

The chain joins TRBV20-1 to TRBJ2-7, with D maybe TRBD1 (5 bases). V gave up 6 bases and J gave up 1 base, with 13 bases separating them. Germline-derived CDR1 and CDR2 are DFQATT and SNEGSKA (reference sequence). This CDR3 spans 13 amino acids. CDR3 bases: TGCAGTGCGTGGGTTACAGGATCCTACGAGCAGTACTTC. Protein sequence: CSAWVTGSYEQYF.

The CDR3, as DNA: TGCAGCGTTGAAGGTTCGATGAGCGGGGGGTCATACGAGCAGTACTTC. Translated, it gives CSVEGSMSGGSYEQYF. The V call is TRBV29-1, the J call TRBJ2-7, with 9 bases that match TRBD2. The junction had 11 bases not matched to a gene; V was cut back by 1 base and J by 4 bases. The CDR3 is 16 amino acids. Germline V gene data show CDR1 as SQVTM and CDR2 as ANQGSEA.

The chain employs TRBV12-3 or TRBV12-4 and TRBJ1-1, with D possibly being TRBD1 (6 bases). V lost 6 bases and J 1 base, leaving 15 bases between the germline ends. This CDR3 contains 15 residues. CDR3 amino acids: CASREAGTRNTEAFF. DNA for the CDR3: TGTGCCAGCAGAGAGGCCGGGACACGGAACACTGAAGCTTTCTTT.

A few counts support this clonotype. CDR3 nucleotide sequence: TGTGCCAGCAGTGGTACCGGGACAGGGATCGAAAAACTGTTTTTT. Its translation: CASSGTGTGIEKLFF. The J gene is TRBJ1-4, the V gene TRBV12-3 or TRBV12-4, with 9 bases identical to TRBD1. V was clipped by 5 bases and J by 8 bases; unmatched bases: 9. The CDR3 is made up of 15 amino acids.

Only a few counts were recorded for this clonotype. The genes are TRBV6-4 and TRBJ1-5; D remains ambiguous. Trimming left V 11 bases short and J 6 bases short, with 8 bases between. The germline V gene has CDR1 MRHNA and CDR2 SNTAGT. This CDR3 is built from 10 residues. The CDR3 nucleotides read TGTGCCCGCCATTGTCAGCCCCAGCATTTT. It specifies CARHCQPQHF.

DNA for the CDR3: TGCGCCAGCAGCCAAGGACTGAAGATGAACACTGAAGCTTTCTTT. It yields the protein CASSQGLKMNTEAFF. V gene TRBV4-3 combines with J gene TRBJ1-1, with D unclear. The CDR3 contains 15 residues. Germline loops: CDR1 LGHNA, CDR2 YSLEER. V was trimmed by 1 base and J by 0 bases, leaving 9 bases between them.

This clonotype was detected only a few times. The chain is built from TRBV29-1 and TRBJ1-5, with D possibly being TRBD1 (6 bases). V gave up 7 bases and J gave up 2 bases, with 12 bases separating them. The CDR3 runs 13 residues. Germline CDR1 SQVTM, CDR2 ANQGSEA. CDR3: CSATGLGNQPQHF. For the CDR3, the DNA is TGCAGCGCCACAGGGCTCGGCAATCAGCCCCAGCATTTT. Variable domain in full (rest from reference TRBV29-1 and TRBJ1-5): SAVISQKPSRDICQRGTSLTIQCQVDSQVTMMFWYRQQPGQSLTLIATANQGSEATYESGFVIDKFPISRPNLTFSTLTVSNMSPEDSSIYLCSATGLGNQPQHFGDGTRLSIL.

A few counts support this clonotype. This sequence joins TRBV4-3 and TRBJ2-1, with 8 positions matching TRBD1. The V segment lost 0 bases and the J segment 10 bases; nucleotides outside the gene matches: 17. Germline V gives CDR1 LGHNA, CDR2 YSLEER. CDR3 length equals 18 residues. CDR3 sequence reads: CASSQDARDRFPLGEQFF. The CDR3 region has the DNA TGCGCCAGCAGCCAAGATGCTAGGGACAGGTTTCCGTTGGGGGAGCAGTTCTTC.

This clonotype has at least ten counts. This rearrangement joins TRBV7-6 to TRBJ1-1; D uncertain. The CDR3 covers 13 residues. Germline V gene lookup returns CDR1 SGHVS and CDR2 FNYEAQ. Trimming pared 2 bases from V and 3 bases from J, leaving 7 bases between. This CDR3 reads CASSLRIDTEAFF. Written as DNA, the CDR3 is TGTGCCAGCAGCTTAAGGATCGACACTGAAGCTTTCTTT.

Only a few counts were recorded for this clonotype. The genes are TRBV18 and TRBJ2-7; no firm D call. The V gene's germline CDR1 is KGHSH and CDR2 LQKENI. The CDR3 runs to 12 residues. Trimming shortened V by 6 bases and J by 6 bases, and 12 bases separated the two germline ends. The CDR3 DNA reads as TGTGCCAGCTCTACCTACACGGGCGAGCAGTACTTC. Its protein is CASSTYTGEQYF. The entire variable domain, with the rest obtained from reference TRBV18 and TRBJ2-7, is as follows: NAGVMQNPRHLVRRRGQEARLRCSPMKGHSHVYWYRQLPEEGLKFMVYLQKENIIDESGMPKERFSAEFPKEGPSILRIQQVVRGDSAAYFCASSTYTGEQYFGPGTRLTVT.

V and J are TRBV6-2 or TRBV6-3 and TRBJ2-1, with D tentatively TRBD2 (6 bases). This CDR3 region has 13 residues. Trimming shortened V by 6 bases and J by 3 bases, and 9 bases separated the two germline ends. The germline V gene has CDR1 MNHEY and CDR2 SVGEGT. CDR3 in amino acids: CASSRDFYNEQFF. The CDR3 bases are TGTGCCAGCAGCCGGGACTTCTACAATGAGCAGTTCTTC.

The sample holds a few counts of this clonotype. V and J are TRBV4-3 and TRBJ1-1; no definite D call. The germline V and J ends were trimmed by 1 base and 6 bases, with 15 bases remaining between them. Germline lookup yields CDR1 LGHNA and CDR2 YSLEER. The length of the CDR3 is 15 residues. The CDR3 loop is CASSQGAGGVAEAFF. For the CDR3, the DNA is TGCGCCAGCAGCCAAGGGGCGGGCGGGGTTGCTGAAGCTTTCTTT.

The rearrangement links TRBV3-1 to TRBJ1-1; D is perhaps TRBD1 (6 bases). The CDR3 loop spans 18 amino acids. The germline CDR1 and CDR2 sequences are LGHDT and YNNKEL (reference sequence). Trimming removed 3 bases at V and 0 bases at J, with 20 bases between. The CDR3 protein is CASSHNKRGAPLNTEAFF. In nucleotides, the CDR3 is TGTGCCAGCAGCCACAATAAGCGGGGGGCTCCGTTGAACACTGAAGCTTTCTTT.